Following are 3 T cell receptor beta chains from one sample sequenced in a study of cytomegalovirus exposure and HLA in healthy donors. Primers for the PCR totalled 60 Vbeta and 13 Jbeta. Sequenced by immunoSEQ multiplex PCR; TCRdb stores in-frame clones only, minus some. Here the sample spans under 200,000 clones, roughly four fifths being singletons. Sequenced sample: PBMCs. The source is a woman younger than 30 in good health and CMV-seronegative.

The table lists this clone with a few counts. The V gene is TRBV2, the J gene TRBJ2-6; D is possibly TRBD2 (5 bases). The germline V gene encodes CDR1 SNHLY and CDR2 FYNNEI. The length of the CDR3 is 13 residues. The V end lost 3 bases, the J end lost 9 bases, and 9 bases lay between the germline ends. The CDR3 protein is CASSEDGLNVLTF. In DNA form, the CDR3 reads TGTGCCAGCAGTGAGGACGGACTCAACGTCCTGACTTTC.

This clone appeared a few times. The chain is built from TRBV4-1 and TRBJ2-1, with TRBD1 matching 11 bases. The CDR3 loop spans 15 amino acids. Losses at the gene ends were 7 bases for V and 6 bases for J; bases not matched to a gene: 8. Looked up from germline, CDR1 is MGHRA and CDR2 is YSYEKL. This CDR3 reads CASTPGTGGINEQFF. In nucleotides, the CDR3 is TGCGCCAGCACACCCGGGACAGGGGGTATCAATGAGCAGTTCTTC.

This sequence joins TRBV5-6 and TRBJ2-7; tentative D call: TRBD2 (5 bases). CDR1 and CDR2 from the germline V gene are SGHDT and YYEEEE. This CDR3 contains 15 residues. The ends were cut back, 7 bases at V and 1 base at J, with 18 bases in the middle. As DNA, the CDR3 is TGTGCCAGCGACCGCCGGAGGAGCGGATCCTACGAGCAGTACTTC. Amino acids: CASDRRRSGSYEQYF.